Detailed here is one T cell receptor (beta chain). The data derive from a study of blood T cell repertoires in COVID-19. In the study overall: Samples representing acute and convalescent COVID-19 were sourced from the United States, Italy and Spain. PBMCs, B-cell-depleted T cells, or T cells were the source of the cDNA or gDNA that made up the material.

J lost 1 base, V lost 4 bases, and 1 base had no gene match. The V gene's germline CDR1 is SGHRS and CDR2 YFSETQ. The CDR3 covers 15 residues. As handled by the study authors: Amplification with reference gene primers provided the estimates of nucleated cell counts. The method was immunoSEQ multiplex PCR; TCRdb's version includes in-frame clones alone and lacks a portion of them. V and J calls and clone size come straight from that table; D and trimming were deduced from the DNA. The sample lists tens of thousands of clones; nearly 90% were seen once. Sequenced input: peripheral blood. J is TRBJ2-2 and V is TRBV5-1, with 10 bases identical to TRBD2. This clonotype was obtained from a man aged 60-69 years with active COVID-19. CDR3 sequence reads: CASSTSGENTGELFF. The CDR3, as DNA: TGCGCCAGCAGCACTAGCGGGGAGAACACCGGGGAGCTGTTTTTT.